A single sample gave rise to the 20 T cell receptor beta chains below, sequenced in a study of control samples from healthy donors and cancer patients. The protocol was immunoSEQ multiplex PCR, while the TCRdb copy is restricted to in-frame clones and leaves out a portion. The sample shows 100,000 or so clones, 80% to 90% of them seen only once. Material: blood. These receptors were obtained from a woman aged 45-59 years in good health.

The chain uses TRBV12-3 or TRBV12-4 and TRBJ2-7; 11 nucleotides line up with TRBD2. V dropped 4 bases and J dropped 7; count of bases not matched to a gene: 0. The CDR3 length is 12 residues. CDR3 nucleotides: TGTGCCAGCAGTTGGACTAGCGGGGAGCAGTACTTC. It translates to CASSWTSGEQYF.

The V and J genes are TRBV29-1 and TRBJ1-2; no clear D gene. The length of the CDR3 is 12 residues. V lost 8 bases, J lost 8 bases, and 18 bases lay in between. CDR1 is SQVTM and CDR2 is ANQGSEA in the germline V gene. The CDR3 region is CSTGLPGEGYTF. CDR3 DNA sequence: TGCAGCACCGGGCTCCCAGGAGAAGGCTACACCTTC. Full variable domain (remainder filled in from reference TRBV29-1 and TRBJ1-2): SAVISQKPSRDICQRGTSLTIQCQVDSQVTMMFWYRQQPGQSLTLIATANQGSEATYESGFVIDKFPISRPNLTFSTLTVSNMSPEDSSIYLCSTGLPGEGYTFGSGTRLTVV.

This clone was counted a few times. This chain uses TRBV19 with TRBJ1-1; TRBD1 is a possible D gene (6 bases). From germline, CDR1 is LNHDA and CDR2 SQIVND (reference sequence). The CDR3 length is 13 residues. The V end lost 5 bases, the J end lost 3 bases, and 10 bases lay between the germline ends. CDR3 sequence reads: CASSSQGYTEAFF. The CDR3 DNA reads TGTGCCAGTAGTTCGCAGGGGTACACTGAAGCTTTCTTT.

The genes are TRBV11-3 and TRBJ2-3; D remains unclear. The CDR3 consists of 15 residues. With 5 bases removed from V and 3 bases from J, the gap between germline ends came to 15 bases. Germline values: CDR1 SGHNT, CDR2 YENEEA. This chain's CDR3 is CASSPPAPQTDTQYF. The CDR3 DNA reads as TGTGCCAGCAGCCCCCCGGCCCCGCAGACAGATACGCAGTATTTT.

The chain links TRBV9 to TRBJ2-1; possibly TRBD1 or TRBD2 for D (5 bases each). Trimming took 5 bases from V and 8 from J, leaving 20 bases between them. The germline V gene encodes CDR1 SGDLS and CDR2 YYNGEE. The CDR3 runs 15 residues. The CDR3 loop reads CASSLAPGTSDEQFF. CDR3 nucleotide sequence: TGTGCCAGCAGTTTGGCCCCCGGGACCTCGGATGAGCAGTTCTTC.

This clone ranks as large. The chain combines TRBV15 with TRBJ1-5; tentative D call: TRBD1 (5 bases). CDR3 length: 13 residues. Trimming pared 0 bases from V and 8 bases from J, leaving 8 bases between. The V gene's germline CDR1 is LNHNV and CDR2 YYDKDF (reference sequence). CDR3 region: CATSREGGEPQHF. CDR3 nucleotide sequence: TGTGCCACCAGCAGAGAGGGGGGGGAGCCCCAGCATTTT.

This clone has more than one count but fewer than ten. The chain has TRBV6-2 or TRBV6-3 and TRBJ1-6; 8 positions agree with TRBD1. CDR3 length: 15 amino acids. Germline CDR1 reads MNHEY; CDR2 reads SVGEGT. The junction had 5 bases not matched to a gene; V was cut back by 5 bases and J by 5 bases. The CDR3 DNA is TGTGCCAGCAGTAAATACAGGGGGAATAATTCACCCCTCCACTTT. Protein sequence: CASSKYRGNNSPLHF.

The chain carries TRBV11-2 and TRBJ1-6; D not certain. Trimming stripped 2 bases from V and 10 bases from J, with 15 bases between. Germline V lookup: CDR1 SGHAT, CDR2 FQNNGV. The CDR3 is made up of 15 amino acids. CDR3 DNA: TGTGCCAGCAGCTTATTAGCGGGGAGGGAGTCACCCCTCCACTTT. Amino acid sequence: CASSLLAGRESPLHF.

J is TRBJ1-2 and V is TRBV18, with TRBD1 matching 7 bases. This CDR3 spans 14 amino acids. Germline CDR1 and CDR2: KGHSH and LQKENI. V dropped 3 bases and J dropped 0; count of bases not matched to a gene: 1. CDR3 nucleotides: TGTGCCAGCTCACCGGGACAGACTAACTATGGCTACACCTTC. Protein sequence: CASSPGQTNYGYTF.

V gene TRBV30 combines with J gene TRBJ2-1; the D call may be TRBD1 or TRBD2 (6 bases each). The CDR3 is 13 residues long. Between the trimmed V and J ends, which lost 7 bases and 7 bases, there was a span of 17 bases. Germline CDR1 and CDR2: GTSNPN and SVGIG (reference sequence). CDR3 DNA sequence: TGTGCCTCCAGGAACGGAGGGGGGAATGAGCAGTTCTTC. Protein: CASRNGGGNEQFF.

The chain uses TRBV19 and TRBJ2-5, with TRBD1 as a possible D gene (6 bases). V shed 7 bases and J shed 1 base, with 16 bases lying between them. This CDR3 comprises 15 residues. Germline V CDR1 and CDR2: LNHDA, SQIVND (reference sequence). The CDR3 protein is CASTLTGTLQETQYF. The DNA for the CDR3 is TGTGCCAGTACCCTTACCGGGACACTCCAAGAGACCCAGTACTTC.

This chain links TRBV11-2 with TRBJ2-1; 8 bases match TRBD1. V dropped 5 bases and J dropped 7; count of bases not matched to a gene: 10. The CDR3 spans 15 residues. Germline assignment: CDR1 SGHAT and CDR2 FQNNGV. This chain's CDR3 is CASSTSDRALNEQFF. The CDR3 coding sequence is TGTGCCAGCAGCACCTCGGACAGGGCGTTAAATGAGCAGTTCTTC.

CDR3 sequence: CASRLGQFTEAFF. CDR3 sequence (DNA): TGTGCCAGCAGACTCGGACAGTTCACTGAAGCTTTCTTT. The chain uses TRBV27 and TRBJ1-1; a weak D match, TRBD1 (6 bases). The CDR3 is 13 amino acids. Germline values: CDR1 MNHEY, CDR2 SMNVEV (reference sequence). V gave up 6 bases and J gave up 4 bases, with 12 bases separating them.

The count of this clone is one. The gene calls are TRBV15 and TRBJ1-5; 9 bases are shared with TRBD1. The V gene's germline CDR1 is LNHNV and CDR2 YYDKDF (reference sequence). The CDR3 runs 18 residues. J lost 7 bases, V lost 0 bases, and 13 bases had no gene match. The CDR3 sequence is CATSRDDRSGQGRQPQHF. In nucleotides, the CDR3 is TGTGCCACCAGCAGAGACGACCGATCCGGACAGGGGAGGCAGCCCCAGCATTTT.

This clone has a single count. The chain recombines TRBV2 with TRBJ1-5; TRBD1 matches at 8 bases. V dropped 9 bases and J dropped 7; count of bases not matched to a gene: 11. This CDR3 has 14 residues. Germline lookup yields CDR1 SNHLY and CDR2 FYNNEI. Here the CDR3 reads CASNRGQGGQPQHF. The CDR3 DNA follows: TGTGCCAGTAATCGTGGACAGGGTGGGCAGCCCCAGCATTTT.

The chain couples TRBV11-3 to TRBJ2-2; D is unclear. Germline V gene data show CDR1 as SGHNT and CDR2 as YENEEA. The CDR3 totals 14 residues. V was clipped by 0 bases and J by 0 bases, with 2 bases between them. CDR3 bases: TGTGCCAGCAGCTTAGAAGCGAACACCGGGGAGCTGTTTTTT. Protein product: CASSLEANTGELFF.

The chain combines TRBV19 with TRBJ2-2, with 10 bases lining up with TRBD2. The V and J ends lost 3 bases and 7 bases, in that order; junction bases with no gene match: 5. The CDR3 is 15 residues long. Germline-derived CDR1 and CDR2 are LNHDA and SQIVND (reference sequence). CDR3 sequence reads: CASSMQRGGSGELFF. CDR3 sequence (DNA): TGTGCCAGTAGTATGCAGCGGGGGGGCAGCGGGGAGCTGTTTTTT.

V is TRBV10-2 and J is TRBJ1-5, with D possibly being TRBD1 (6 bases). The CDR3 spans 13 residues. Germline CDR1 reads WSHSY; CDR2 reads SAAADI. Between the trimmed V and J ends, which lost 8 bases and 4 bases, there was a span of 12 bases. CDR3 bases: TGCGCCAGCGGCAGGGGCGGGAATCAGCCCCAGCATTTT. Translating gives CASGRGGNQPQHF.

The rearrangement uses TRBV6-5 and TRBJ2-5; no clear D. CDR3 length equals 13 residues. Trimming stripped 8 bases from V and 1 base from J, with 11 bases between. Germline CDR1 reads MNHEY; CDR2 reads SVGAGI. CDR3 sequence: CASGPQTQETQYF. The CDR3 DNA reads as TGTGCCAGCGGGCCGCAGACCCAAGAGACCCAGTACTTC.

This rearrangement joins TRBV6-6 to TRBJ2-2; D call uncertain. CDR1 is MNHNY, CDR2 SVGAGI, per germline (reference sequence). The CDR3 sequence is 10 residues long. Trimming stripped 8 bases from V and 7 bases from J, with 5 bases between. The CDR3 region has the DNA TGTGCCAGCTGGGGCGGGGAGCTGTTTTTT. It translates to CASWGGELFF.